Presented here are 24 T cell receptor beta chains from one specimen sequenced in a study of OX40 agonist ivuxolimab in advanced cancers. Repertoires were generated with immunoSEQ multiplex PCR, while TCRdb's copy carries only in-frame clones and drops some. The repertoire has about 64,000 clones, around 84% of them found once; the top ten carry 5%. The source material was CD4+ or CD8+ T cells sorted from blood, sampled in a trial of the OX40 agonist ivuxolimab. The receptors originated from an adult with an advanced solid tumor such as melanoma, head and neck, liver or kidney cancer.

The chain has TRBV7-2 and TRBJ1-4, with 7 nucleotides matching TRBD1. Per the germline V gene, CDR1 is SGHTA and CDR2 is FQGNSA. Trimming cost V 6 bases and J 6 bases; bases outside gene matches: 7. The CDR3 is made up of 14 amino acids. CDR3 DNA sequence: TGTGCCAGCAGTTCCGACGGGACAGATGAAAAACTGTTTTTT. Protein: CASSSDGTDEKLFF.

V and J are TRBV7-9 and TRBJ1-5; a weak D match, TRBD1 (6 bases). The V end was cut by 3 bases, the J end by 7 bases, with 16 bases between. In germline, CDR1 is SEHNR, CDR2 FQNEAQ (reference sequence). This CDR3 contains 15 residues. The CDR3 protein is CASSLIGGAGQPQHF. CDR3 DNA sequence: TGTGCCAGCAGCTTGATCGGGGGGGCGGGGCAGCCCCAGCATTTT.

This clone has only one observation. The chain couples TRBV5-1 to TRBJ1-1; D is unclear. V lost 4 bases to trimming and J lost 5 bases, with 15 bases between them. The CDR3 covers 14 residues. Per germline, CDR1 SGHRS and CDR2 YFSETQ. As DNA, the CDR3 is TGCGCCAGCAGCCCGAGGCTCTCGGGGACTGAAGCTTTCTTT. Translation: CASSPRLSGTEAFF.

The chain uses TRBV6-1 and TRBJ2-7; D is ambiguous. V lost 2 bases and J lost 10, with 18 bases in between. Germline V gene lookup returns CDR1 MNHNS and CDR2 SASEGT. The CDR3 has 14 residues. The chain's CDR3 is CASSEMDRQRDQYF. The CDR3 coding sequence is TGTGCCAGCAGTGAAATGGATAGGCAACGCGACCAGTACTTC.

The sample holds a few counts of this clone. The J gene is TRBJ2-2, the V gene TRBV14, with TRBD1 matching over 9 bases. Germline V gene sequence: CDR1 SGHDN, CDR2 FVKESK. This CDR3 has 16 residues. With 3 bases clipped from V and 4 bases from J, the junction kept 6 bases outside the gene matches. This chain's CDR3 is CASSHNRGLGTGELFF. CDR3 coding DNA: TGTGCCAGCAGCCACAACAGGGGGCTGGGCACCGGGGAGCTGTTTTTT.

The CDR3 bases are TGTGCCATCAGTGAAACAGGAGGTAGGGAGCAGTACTTC. Translated, it gives CAISETGGREQYF. The chain couples TRBV10-3 to TRBJ2-7; either TRBD1 or TRBD2 may supply D (5 bases each). The CDR3 consists of 13 residues. V lost 3 bases and J 7 bases, leaving 13 bases between the germline ends. Germline V gene lookup returns CDR1 ENHRY and CDR2 SYGVKD.

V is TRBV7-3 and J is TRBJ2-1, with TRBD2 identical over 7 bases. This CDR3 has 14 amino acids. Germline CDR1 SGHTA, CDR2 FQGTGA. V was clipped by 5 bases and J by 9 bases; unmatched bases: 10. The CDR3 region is CASSADSSGGEQFF. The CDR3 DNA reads TGTGCCAGCAGCGCCGACTCTAGCGGTGGTGAGCAGTTCTTC.

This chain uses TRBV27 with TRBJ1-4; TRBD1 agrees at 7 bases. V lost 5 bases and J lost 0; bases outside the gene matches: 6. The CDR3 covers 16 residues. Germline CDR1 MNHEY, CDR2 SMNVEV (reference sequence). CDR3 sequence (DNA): TGTGCCAGCAGTCGAACAGGGGCAGCAACTAATGAAAAACTGTTTTTT. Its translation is CASSRTGAATNEKLFF.

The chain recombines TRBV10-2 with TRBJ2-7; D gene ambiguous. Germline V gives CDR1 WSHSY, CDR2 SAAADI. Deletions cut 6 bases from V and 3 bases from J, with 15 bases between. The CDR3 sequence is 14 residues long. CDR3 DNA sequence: TGCGCCAGCAGGCCCGGGCGAGGCGGCTACGAGCAGTACTTC. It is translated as CASRPGRGGYEQYF.

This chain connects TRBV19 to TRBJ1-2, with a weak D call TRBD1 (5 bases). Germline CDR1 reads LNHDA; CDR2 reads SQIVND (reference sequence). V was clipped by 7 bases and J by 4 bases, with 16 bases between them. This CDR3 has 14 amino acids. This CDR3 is CASIPGSGFYGYTF. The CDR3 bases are TGTGCCAGTATCCCGGGATCAGGGTTCTATGGCTACACCTTC.

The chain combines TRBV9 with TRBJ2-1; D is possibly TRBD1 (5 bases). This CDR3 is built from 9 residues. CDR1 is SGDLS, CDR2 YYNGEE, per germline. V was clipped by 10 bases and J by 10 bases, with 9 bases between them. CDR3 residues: CAGQGEQFF. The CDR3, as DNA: TGTGCCGGTCAGGGCGAGCAGTTCTTC. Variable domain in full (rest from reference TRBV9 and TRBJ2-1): DSGVTQTPKHLITATGQRVTLRCSPRSGDLSVYWYQQSLDQGLQFLIQYYNGEERAKGNILERFSAQQFPDLHSELNLSSLELGDSALYFCAGQGEQFFGPGTRLTVL.

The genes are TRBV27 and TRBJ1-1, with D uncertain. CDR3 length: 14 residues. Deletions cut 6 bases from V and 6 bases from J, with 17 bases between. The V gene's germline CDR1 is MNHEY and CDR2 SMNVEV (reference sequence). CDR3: CASSDPAFGAEAFF. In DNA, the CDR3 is TGTGCCAGCAGCGACCCGGCCTTCGGCGCTGAAGCTTTCTTT.

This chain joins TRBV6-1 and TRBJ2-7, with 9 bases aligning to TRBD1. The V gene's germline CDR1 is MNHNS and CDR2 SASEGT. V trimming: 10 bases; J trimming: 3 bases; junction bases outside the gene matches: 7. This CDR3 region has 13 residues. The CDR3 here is CATGTGFSYEQYF. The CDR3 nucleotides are TGTGCCACTGGGACAGGGTTTAGCTACGAGCAGTACTTC.

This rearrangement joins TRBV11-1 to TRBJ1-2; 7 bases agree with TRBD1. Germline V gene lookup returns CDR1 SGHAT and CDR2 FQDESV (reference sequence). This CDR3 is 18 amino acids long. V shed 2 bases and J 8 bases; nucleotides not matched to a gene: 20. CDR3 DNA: TGTGCCAGCAGCTTAACCGGGACCATAGACAGGGAAGGGGACGGCTACACCTTC. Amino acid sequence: CASSLTGTIDREGDGYTF.

CDR3 in DNA: TGTGCCACCAGCAGTTTGGACAGGGTAAATGAAAAACTGTTTTTT. This gives the protein CATSSLDRVNEKLFF. The chain carries TRBV15 and TRBJ1-4, with 8 bases fitting TRBD1. The CDR3 extends over 15 amino acids. J lost 5 bases, V lost 3 bases, and 5 bases had no gene match. CDR1 and CDR2 (germline): LNHNV, YYDKDF (reference sequence).

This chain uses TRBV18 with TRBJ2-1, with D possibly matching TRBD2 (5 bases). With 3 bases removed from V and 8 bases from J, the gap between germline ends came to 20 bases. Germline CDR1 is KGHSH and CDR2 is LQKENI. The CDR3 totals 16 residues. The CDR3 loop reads CASSPTRGGFDDEQFF. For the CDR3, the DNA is TGTGCCAGCTCACCTACCCGGGGTGGGTTTGACGATGAGCAGTTCTTC.

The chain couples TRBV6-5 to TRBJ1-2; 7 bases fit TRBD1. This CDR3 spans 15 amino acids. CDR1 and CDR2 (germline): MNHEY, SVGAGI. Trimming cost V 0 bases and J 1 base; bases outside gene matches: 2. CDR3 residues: CASSYSWDSNYGYTF. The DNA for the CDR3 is TGTGCCAGCAGTTACTCGTGGGACAGTAACTATGGCTACACCTTC.

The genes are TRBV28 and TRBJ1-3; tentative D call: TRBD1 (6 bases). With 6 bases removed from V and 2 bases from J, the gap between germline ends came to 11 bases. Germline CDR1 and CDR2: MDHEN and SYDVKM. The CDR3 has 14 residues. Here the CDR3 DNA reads TGTGCCAGCAGGCAAGGACAGCCTGGAAACACCATATATTTT. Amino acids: CASRQGQPGNTIYF.

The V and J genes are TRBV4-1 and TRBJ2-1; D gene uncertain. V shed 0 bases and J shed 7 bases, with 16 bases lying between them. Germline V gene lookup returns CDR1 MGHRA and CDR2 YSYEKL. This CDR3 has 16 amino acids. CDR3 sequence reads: CASSQDWARNFNEQFF. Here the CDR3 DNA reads TGCGCCAGCAGCCAAGATTGGGCTAGAAACTTTAATGAGCAGTTCTTC.

Written as DNA, the CDR3 is TGTGCCAGTAGTACTCGCCTGGGGACTAGCGGGACTAAAGAGACCCAGTACTTC. Its translation: CASSTRLGTSGTKETQYF. V usage is TRBV19 and J usage is TRBJ2-5; 13 bases match TRBD2. Germline V gives CDR1 LNHDA, CDR2 SQIVND (reference sequence). The CDR3 is 18 residues long. The trim removed 4 bases at V and 3 bases at J, leaving 11 bases unmatched. The entire variable domain, with the rest obtained from reference TRBV19 and TRBJ2-5, is as follows: DGGITQSPKYLFRKEGQNVTLSCEQNLNHDAMYWYRQDPGQGLRLIYYSQIVNDFQKGDIAEGYSVSREKKESFPLTVTSAQKNPTAFYLCASSTRLGTSGTKETQYFGPGTRLLVL.

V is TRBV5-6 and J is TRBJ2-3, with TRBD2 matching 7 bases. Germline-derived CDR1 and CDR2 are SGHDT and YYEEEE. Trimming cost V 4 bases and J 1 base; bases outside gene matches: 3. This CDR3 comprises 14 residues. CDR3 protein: CASSLGGGTDTQYF. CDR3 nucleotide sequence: TGTGCCAGCAGCCTTGGGGGGGGCACAGATACGCAGTATTTT.

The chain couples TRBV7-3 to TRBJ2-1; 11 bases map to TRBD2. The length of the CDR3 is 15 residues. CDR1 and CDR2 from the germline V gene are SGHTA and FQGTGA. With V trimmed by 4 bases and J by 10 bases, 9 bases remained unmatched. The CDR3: CASSSPSGGPQEQFF. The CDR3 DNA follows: TGTGCCAGCAGCTCCCCTAGCGGGGGGCCCCAAGAGCAGTTCTTC. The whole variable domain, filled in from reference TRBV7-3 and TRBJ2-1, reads GAGVSQTPSNKVTEKGKYVELRCDPISGHTALYWYRQSLGQGPEFLIYFQGTGAADDSGLPNDRFFAVRPEGSVSTLKIQRTERGDSAVYLCASSSPSGGPQEQFFGPGTRLTVL.

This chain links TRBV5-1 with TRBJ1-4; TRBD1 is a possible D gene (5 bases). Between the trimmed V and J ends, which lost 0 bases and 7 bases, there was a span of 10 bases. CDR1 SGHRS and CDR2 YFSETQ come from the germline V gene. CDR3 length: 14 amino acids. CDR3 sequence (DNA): TGCGCCAGCAGCTTGGGGGGGAGGAGTGAAAAACTGTTTTTT. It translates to CASSLGGRSEKLFF.

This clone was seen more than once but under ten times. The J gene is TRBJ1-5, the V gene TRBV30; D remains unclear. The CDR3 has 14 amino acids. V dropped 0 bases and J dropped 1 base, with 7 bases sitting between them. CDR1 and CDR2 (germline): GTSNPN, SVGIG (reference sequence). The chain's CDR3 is CAWSVLSSNQPQHF. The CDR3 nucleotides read TGTGCCTGGAGTGTACTAAGCAGCAATCAGCCCCAGCATTTT.